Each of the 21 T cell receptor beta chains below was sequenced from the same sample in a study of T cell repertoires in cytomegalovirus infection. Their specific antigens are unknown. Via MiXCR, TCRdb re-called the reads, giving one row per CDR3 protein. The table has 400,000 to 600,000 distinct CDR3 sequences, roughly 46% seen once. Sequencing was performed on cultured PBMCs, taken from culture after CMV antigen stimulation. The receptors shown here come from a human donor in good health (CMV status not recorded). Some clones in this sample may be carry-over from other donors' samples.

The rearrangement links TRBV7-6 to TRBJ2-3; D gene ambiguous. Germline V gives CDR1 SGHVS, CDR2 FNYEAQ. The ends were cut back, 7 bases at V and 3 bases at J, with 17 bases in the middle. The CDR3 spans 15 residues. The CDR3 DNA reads TGTGCCAGCACCTCAAATACGGGCCTAACAGATACGCAGTATTTT. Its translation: CASTSNTGLTDTQYF.

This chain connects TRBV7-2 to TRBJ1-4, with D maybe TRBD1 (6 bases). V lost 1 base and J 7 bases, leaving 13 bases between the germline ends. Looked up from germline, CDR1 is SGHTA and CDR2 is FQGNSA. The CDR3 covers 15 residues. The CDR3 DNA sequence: TGTGCCAGCAGCTTAGTCGGGGTAGGGGGTGAAAAACTGTTTTTT. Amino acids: CASSLVGVGGEKLFF.

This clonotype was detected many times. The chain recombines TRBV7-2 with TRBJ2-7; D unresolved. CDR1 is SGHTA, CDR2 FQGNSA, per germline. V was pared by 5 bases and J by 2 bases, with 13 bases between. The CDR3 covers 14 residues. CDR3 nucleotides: TGTGCCAGCAGCATTTGGACCGGCCCCTACGAGCAGTACTTC. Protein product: CASSIWTGPYEQYF.

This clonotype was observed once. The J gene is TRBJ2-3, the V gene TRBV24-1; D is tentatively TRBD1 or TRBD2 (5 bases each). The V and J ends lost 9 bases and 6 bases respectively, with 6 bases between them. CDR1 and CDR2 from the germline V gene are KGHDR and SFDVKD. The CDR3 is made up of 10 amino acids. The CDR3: CATEGDTQYF. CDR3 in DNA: TGTGCCACCGAGGGGGATACGCAGTATTTT.

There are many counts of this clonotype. The CDR3 protein is CASSLGGGSYEQYF. CDR3 in DNA: TGTGCCAGCAGCTTAGGCGGAGGCTCCTACGAGCAGTACTTC. This rearrangement joins TRBV7-2 to TRBJ2-7; D possibly corresponds to TRBD2 (5 bases). Germline V gene lookup returns CDR1 SGHTA and CDR2 FQGNSA. Deletions cut 1 base from V and 0 bases from J, with 7 bases between. This CDR3 has 14 amino acids.

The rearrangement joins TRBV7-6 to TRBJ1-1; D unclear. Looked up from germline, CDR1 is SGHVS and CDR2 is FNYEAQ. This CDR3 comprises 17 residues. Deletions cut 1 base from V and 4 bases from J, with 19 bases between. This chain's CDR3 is CASSLGGWEPRPTEAFF. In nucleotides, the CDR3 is TGTGCCAGCAGCTTAGGAGGGTGGGAACCTCGTCCCACTGAAGCTTTCTTT.

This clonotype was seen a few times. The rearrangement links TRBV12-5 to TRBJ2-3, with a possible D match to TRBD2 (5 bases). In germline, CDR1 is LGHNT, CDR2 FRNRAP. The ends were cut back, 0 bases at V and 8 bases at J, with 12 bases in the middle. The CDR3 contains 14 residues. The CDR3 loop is CASGLVLGPGTQYF. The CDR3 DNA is TGTGCTAGTGGTTTGGTACTAGGGCCGGGTACGCAGTATTTT.

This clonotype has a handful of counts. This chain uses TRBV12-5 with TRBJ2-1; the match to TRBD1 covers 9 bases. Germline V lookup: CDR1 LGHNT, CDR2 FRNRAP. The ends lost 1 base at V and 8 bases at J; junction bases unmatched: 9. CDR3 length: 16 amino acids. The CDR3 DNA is TGTGCTAGTGGTTTGGATTCGGGACAGGGAACCTATGAGCAGTTCTTC. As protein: CASGLDSGQGTYEQFF. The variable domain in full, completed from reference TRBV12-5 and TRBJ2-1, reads DARVTQTPRHKVTEMGQEVTMRCQPILGHNTVFWYRQTMMQGLELLAYFRNRAPLDDSGMPKDRFSAEMPDATLATLKIQPSEPRDSAVYFCASGLDSGQGTYEQFFGPGTRLTVL.

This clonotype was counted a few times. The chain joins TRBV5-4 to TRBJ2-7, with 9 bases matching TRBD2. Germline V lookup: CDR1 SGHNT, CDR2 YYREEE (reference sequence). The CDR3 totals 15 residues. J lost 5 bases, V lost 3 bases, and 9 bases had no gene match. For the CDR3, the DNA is TGTGCCAGCAGCTCTGCCCTAGCGGGAACAGACGAGCAGTACTTC. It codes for CASSSALAGTDEQYF.

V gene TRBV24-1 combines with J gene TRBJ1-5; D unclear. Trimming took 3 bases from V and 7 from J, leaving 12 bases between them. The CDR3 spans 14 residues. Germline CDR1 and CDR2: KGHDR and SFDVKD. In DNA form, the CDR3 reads TGTGCCACCAGTGATGCCGTTAACCTCCAGCCCCAGCATTTT. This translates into CATSDAVNLQPQHF.

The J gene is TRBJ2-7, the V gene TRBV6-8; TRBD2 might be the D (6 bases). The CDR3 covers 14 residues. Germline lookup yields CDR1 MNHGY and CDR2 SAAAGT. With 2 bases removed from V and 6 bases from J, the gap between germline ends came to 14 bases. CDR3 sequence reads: CASSYGTLTTEQYF. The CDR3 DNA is TGTGCCAGCAGTTACGGGACTCTGACAACCGAGCAGTACTTC.

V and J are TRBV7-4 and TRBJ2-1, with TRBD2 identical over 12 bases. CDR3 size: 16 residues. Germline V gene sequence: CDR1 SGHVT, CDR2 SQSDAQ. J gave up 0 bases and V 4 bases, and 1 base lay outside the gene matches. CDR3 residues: CASSSSGGGSYNEQFF. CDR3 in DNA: TGTGCCAGCAGCTCTAGCGGGGGGGGCTCCTACAATGAGCAGTTCTTC.

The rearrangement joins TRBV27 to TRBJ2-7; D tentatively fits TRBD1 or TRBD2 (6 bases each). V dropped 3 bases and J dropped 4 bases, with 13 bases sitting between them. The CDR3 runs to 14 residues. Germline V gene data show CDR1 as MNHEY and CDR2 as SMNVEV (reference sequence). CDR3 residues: CASSFGRDIYEQYF. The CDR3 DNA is TGTGCCAGCAGTTTTGGGCGGGACATATACGAGCAGTACTTC.

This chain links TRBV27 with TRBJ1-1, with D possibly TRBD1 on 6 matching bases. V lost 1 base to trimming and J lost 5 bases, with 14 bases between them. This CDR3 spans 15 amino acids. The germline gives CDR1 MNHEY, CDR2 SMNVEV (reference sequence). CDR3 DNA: TGTGCCAGCAGTTTATTTGGCAGGGGTATAACTGAAGCTTTCTTT. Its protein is CASSLFGRGITEAFF.

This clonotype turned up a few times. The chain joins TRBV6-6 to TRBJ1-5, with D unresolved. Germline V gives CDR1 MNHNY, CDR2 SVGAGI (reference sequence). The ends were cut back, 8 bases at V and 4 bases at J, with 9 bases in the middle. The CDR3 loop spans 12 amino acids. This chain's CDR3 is CASREANQPQHF. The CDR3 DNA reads TGTGCCAGCCGGGAGGCTAATCAGCCCCAGCATTTT.

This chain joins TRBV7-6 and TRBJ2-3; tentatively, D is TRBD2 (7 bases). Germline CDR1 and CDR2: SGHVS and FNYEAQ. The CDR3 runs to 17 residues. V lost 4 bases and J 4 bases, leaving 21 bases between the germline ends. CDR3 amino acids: CASSSAWGREWSDTQYF. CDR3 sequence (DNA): TGTGCCAGCAGCTCGGCCTGGGGGCGGGAGTGGTCAGATACGCAGTATTTT.

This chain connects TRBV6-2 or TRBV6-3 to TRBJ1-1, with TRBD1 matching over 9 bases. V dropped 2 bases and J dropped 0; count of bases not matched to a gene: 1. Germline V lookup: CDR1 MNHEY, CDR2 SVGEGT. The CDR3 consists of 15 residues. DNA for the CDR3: TGTGCCAGCAGTTACACAGGGGGCTTGAACACTGAAGCTTTCTTT. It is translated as CASSYTGGLNTEAFF.

CDR3 sequence (DNA): TGTGCCAGCAGCTTTCAAGGAACTAGCGGGCATACGCAGTATTTT. Its translation: CASSFQGTSGHTQYF. The rearrangement uses TRBV5-4 and TRBJ2-3, with 9 bases identical to TRBD2. V was pared by 2 bases and J by 7 bases, with 8 bases of the junction left unmatched. The length of the CDR3 is 15 residues. CDR1 is SGHNT and CDR2 is YYREEE in the germline V gene (reference sequence). The full variable domain, its missing parts supplied by reference TRBV5-4 and TRBJ2-3, is ETGVTQSPTHLIKTRGQQVTLRCSSQSGHNTVSWYQQALGQGPQFIFQYYREEENGRGNFPPRFSGLQFPNYSSELNVNALELDDSALYLCASSFQGTSGHTQYFGPGTRLTVL.

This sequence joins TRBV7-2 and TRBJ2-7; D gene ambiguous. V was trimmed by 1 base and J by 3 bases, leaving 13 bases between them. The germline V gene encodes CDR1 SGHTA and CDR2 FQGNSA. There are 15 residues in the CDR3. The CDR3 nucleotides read TGTGCCAGCAGCTTAGGGTGGGGTTGGGGCTACGAGCAGTACTTC. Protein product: CASSLGWGWGYEQYF. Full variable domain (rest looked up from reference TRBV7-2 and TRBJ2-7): GAGVSQSPSNKVTEKGKDVELRCDPISGHTALYWYRQSLGQGLEFLIYFQGNSAPDKSGLPSDRFSAERTGGSVSTLTIQRTQQEDSAVYLCASSLGWGWGYEQYFGPGTRLTVT.

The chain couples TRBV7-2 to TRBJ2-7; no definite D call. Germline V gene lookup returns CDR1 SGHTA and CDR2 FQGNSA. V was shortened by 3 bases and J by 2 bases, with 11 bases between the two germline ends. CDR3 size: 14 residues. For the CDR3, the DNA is TGTGCCAGCAGCTTCGACTGGAATACCTACGAGCAGTACTTC. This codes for CASSFDWNTYEQYF.

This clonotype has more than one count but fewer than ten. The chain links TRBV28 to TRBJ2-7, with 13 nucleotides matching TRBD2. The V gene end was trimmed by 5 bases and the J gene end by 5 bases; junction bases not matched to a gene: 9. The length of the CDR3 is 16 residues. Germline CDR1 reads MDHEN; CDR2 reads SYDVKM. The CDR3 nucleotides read TGTGCCAGCAGTCGACTAGCGGGAGGAATGGACGACGAGCAGTACTTC. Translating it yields CASSRLAGGMDDEQYF.